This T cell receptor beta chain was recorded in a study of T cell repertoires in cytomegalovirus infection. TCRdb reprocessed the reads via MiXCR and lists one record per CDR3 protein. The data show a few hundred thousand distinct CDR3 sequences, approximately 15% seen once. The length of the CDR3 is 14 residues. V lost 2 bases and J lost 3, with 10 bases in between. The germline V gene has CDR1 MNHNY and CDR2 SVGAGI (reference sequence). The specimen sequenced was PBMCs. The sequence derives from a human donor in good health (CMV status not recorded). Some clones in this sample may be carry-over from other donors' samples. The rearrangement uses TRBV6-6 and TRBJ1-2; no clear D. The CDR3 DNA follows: TGTGCCAGCAGTTACAGGCAGCCTGACTATGGCTACACCTTC. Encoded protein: CASSYRQPDYGYTF.